The 25 T cell receptor beta chains below all came from one sample that was sequenced in a study of shared clonotypes between healthy human individuals. Generated by immunoSEQ multiplex PCR, the TCRdb table keeps only in-frame clones and is missing some. Among about 2.3 million clones listed, 85% to 95% were seen once. The sequenced sample consisted of naive CD4+ T cells from PBMCs. Subset given: CD45RA+ positively selected. These receptors originate from a man aged 18 to 29 in good health. Some clones in this sample may be carry-over from other donors' samples.

The V call is TRBV7-7, the J call TRBJ2-5, with D hard to call. V was clipped by 3 bases and J by 5 bases, with 13 bases between them. This CDR3 has 14 residues. The germline V gene encodes CDR1 SSHAT and CDR2 FNYEAQ (reference sequence). Written as DNA, the CDR3 is TGTGCCAGCAGCTTTTTCAGGCAGATTGAGACCCAGTACTTC. This translates into CASSFFRQIETQYF.

J is TRBJ2-7 and V is TRBV28; the D gene is possibly TRBD1 (6 bases). CDR1 and CDR2 from the germline V gene are MDHEN and SYDVKM. This CDR3 has 14 residues. V was clipped by 1 base and J by 4 bases, with 11 bases between them. The CDR3 here is CASSLSHRAYEQYF. The CDR3 DNA sequence: TGTGCCAGCAGTTTATCCCACAGGGCGTACGAGCAGTACTTC.

CDR3 DNA: TGTGCCAGCAGTCCCCTCGTAAATGACAGGGGGAACTATGGCTACACCTTC. Its translation: CASSPLVNDRGNYGYTF. The chain is built from TRBV27 and TRBJ1-2, with 9 bases lining up with TRBD1. The CDR3 has 17 amino acids. With 5 bases clipped from V and 2 bases from J, the junction kept 12 bases outside the gene matches. Germline lookup yields CDR1 MNHEY and CDR2 SMNVEV (reference sequence).

This chain joins TRBV7-3 and TRBJ1-2; possible D gene TRBD1, 6 bases. This CDR3 is built from 13 residues. The ends were cut back, 3 bases at V and 4 bases at J, with 9 bases in the middle. Germline lookup yields CDR1 SGHTA and CDR2 FQGTGA. Here the CDR3 reads CASSFGQSYGYTF. The CDR3 DNA is TGTGCCAGCAGCTTCGGACAGAGCTATGGCTACACCTTC.

The chain uses TRBV5-1 and TRBJ1-3; D may be TRBD1 (5 bases). V lost 4 bases and J lost 1, with 12 bases in between. Germline V gene sequence: CDR1 SGHRS, CDR2 YFSETQ. The CDR3 runs 15 residues. The CDR3 DNA sequence: TGCGCCAGCAGCCCGGAGGGGAGTTCTGGAAACACCATATATTTT. Translating gives CASSPEGSSGNTIYF.

The chain is built from TRBV5-1 and TRBJ2-5; no clear D gene. Germline V gives CDR1 SGHRS, CDR2 YFSETQ. The CDR3 spans 16 residues. V lost 3 bases, J lost 2 bases, and 17 bases lay in between. The CDR3 bases are TGCGCCAGCAGCTCCCTCGGTCGAAAGGCACAAGAGACCCAGTACTTC. Protein: CASSSLGRKAQETQYF.

Of note for this clone: Other DNA variants within this sample encode the same CDR3. This chain uses TRBV5-1 with TRBJ2-3; TRBD2 aligns across 12 bases. From germline, CDR1 is SGHRS and CDR2 YFSETQ. The V segment lost 4 bases and the J segment 0 bases; nucleotides outside the gene matches: 3. The CDR3 has 16 amino acids. CDR3 bases: TGCGCCAGCAGCACCGGACTAGCGGGGAGCACAGATACGCAGTATTTT. Translating it yields CASSTGLAGSTDTQYF. The variable domain in full, completed from reference TRBV5-1 and TRBJ2-3, reads KAGVTQTPRYLIKTRGQQVTLSCSPISGHRSVSWYQQTPGQGLQFLFEYFSETQRNKGNFPGRFSGRQFSNSRSEMNVSTLELGDSALYLCASSTGLAGSTDTQYFGPGTRLTVL.

The sample holds one count of this clone. The chain carries TRBV2 and TRBJ2-3; D call uncertain. The CDR3 runs to 11 residues. Germline CDR1 SNHLY, CDR2 FYNNEI. With 7 bases removed from V and 4 bases from J, the gap between germline ends came to 6 bases. The CDR3 protein is CASKYADTQYF. Here the CDR3 DNA reads TGTGCCAGCAAGTACGCAGATACGCAGTATTTT.

V usage is TRBV5-1 and J usage is TRBJ2-3; D unclear. CDR1 and CDR2 (germline): SGHRS, YFSETQ. The CDR3 spans 17 residues. Trimming left V 1 base short and J 0 bases short, with 15 bases between. DNA for the CDR3: TGCGCCAGCAGCTTGCCAGTGGCGGATCTAAGCACAGATACGCAGTATTTT. Translating gives CASSLPVADLSTDTQYF.

This chain links TRBV5-6 with TRBJ2-1; 10 bases are shared with TRBD2. J lost 12 bases, V lost 5 bases, and 14 bases had no gene match. This CDR3 spans 15 amino acids. Looked up from germline, CDR1 is SGHDT and CDR2 is YYEEEE. CDR3 DNA: TGTGCCAGCAGTTGGTGGGCTAGCGGGAGTCTAGGGCAGTTCTTC. This encodes CASSWWASGSLGQFF.

The chain uses TRBV2 and TRBJ1-1, with D perhaps matching TRBD1 (6 bases). This CDR3 comprises 14 residues. The germline gives CDR1 SNHLY, CDR2 FYNNEI. V was trimmed by 7 bases and J by 7 bases, leaving 19 bases between them. CDR3 nucleotide sequence: TGTGCCAGCAATAGGGCAGGGACATTTGATGAAGCTTTCTTT. Translating it yields CASNRAGTFDEAFF.

V and J are TRBV28 and TRBJ2-1, with a tentative D call TRBD1 (6 bases). The germline V gene encodes CDR1 MDHEN and CDR2 SYDVKM. The CDR3 has 13 amino acids. V lost 6 bases and J lost 3, with 9 bases in between. DNA for the CDR3: TGTGCCAGCAGCCGAGGGGGCTACAATGAGCAGTTCTTC. Protein: CASSRGGYNEQFF. The full variable domain, its missing parts supplied by reference TRBV28 and TRBJ2-1, is DVKVTQSSRYLVKRTGEKVFLECVQDMDHENMFWYRQDPGLGLRLIYFSYDVKMKEKGDIPEGYSVSREKKERFSLILESASTNQTSMYLCASSRGGYNEQFFGPGTRLTVL.

This clone turned up a few times. Other DNA variants within this sample encode the same CDR3. J is TRBJ1-5 and V is TRBV30; D call uncertain. This CDR3 spans 13 amino acids. Deletions cut 1 base from V and 6 bases from J, with 10 bases between. From germline, CDR1 is GTSNPN and CDR2 SVGIG (reference sequence). The CDR3 here is CAWSEGLGQPQHF. CDR3 DNA sequence: TGTGCCTGGAGTGAGGGATTAGGTCAGCCCCAGCATTTT.

This clone was seen just once. The rearrangement joins TRBV18 to TRBJ1-1; no definite D call. From germline, CDR1 is KGHSH and CDR2 LQKENI. V lost 3 bases, J lost 4 bases, and 15 bases lay in between. The CDR3 contains 15 residues. The CDR3 nucleotides are TGTGCCAGCTCACCTTCCGGTATTGTGGGCACTGAAGCTTTCTTT. Amino acids: CASSPSGIVGTEAFF.

The chain combines TRBV7-2 with TRBJ2-3, with 10 bases that match TRBD2. The CDR3 covers 18 residues. Germline loops: CDR1 SGHTA, CDR2 FQGNSA. V shed 5 bases and J 4 bases; nucleotides not matched to a gene: 15. The CDR3 bases are TGTGCCAGCAGCCCCTCTGTTGCTAGCGGGAGCTGGGCAGATACGCAGTATTTT. Encoded protein: CASSPSVASGSWADTQYF.

The chain employs TRBV30 and TRBJ1-5, with D uncertain. This CDR3 region has 18 residues. The ends were cut back, 0 bases at V and 4 bases at J, with 22 bases in the middle. The germline V gene encodes CDR1 GTSNPN and CDR2 SVGIG (reference sequence). CDR3 DNA: TGTGCCTGGAGTGTGGGTGGTTTCGGTTCTTACAGAAATCAGCCCCAGCATTTT. Its translation: CAWSVGGFGSYRNQPQHF. Full variable domain (missing parts from reference TRBV30 and TRBJ1-5): SQTIHQWPATLVQPVGSPLSLECTVEGTSNPNLYWYRQAAGRGLQLLFYSVGIGQISSEVPQNLSASRPQDRQFILSSKKLLLSDSGFYLCAWSVGGFGSYRNQPQHFGDGTRLSIL.

This rearrangement joins TRBV7-2 to TRBJ2-7; TRBD2 matches 8 bases. Trimming took 4 bases from V and 0 from J; bases not matched to a gene: 5. Germline values: CDR1 SGHTA, CDR2 FQGNSA. The CDR3 extends over 15 amino acids. The CDR3 sequence: CASSSLSGSSYEQYF. The CDR3 DNA reads as TGTGCCAGCAGCTCGCTAAGCGGGAGCTCCTACGAGCAGTACTTC.

Turning to this clone: At one boundary the junction diverges from the germline segment, which might be a read error. The genes are TRBV30 and TRBJ2-7; maybe TRBD2 (5 bases). Germline V gene lookup returns CDR1 GTSNPN and CDR2 SVGIG (reference sequence). The CDR3 has 13 amino acids. The CDR3 DNA is TGTGCCTGTTGGACTTGGACTTCCTTCGAGCAGTACTTC. Amino acids: CACWTWTSFEQYF.

The gene calls are TRBV28 and TRBJ2-1; no clear D. This CDR3 has 14 residues. Trimming pared 6 bases from V and 0 bases from J, leaving 9 bases between. CDR1 is MDHEN, CDR2 SYDVKM, per germline. CDR3 loop: CASRRPPSYNEQFF. CDR3 nucleotide sequence: TGTGCCAGCAGGCGACCTCCCTCCTACAATGAGCAGTTCTTC.

This chain joins TRBV12-5 and TRBJ1-1, with D unresolved. The CDR3 covers 11 residues. V lost 7 bases to trimming and J lost 6 bases, with 9 bases between them. Per the germline V gene, CDR1 is LGHNT and CDR2 is FRNRAP. The CDR3 DNA follows: TGTGCTAGTGCCCTGAGCTCTGAAGCTTTCTTT. Protein product: CASALSSEAFF.

This sequence joins TRBV6-6 and TRBJ1-1, with TRBD1 as a possible D gene (6 bases). CDR1 is MNHNY and CDR2 is SVGAGI in the germline V gene (reference sequence). The CDR3 runs 16 residues. The germline V and J ends were trimmed by 0 bases and 0 bases, with 11 bases remaining between them. CDR3 nucleotide sequence: TGTGCCAGCAGTTACTCGCGACAGGCTATGAACACTGAAGCTTTCTTT. Its protein is CASSYSRQAMNTEAFF.

This clone was picked up one time. This chain joins TRBV28 and TRBJ2-3; TRBD2 matches 8 bases. CDR1 MDHEN and CDR2 SYDVKM come from the germline V gene. This CDR3 has 14 residues. CDR3 nucleotide sequence: TGTGCTTATCAAGGCGGGAGGAGCACAGATACGCAGTATTTT. Its translation: CAYQGGRSTDTQYF.

V gene TRBV6-1 combines with J gene TRBJ2-4, with D possibly matching TRBD1 (5 bases). Looked up from germline, CDR1 is MNHNS and CDR2 is SASEGT. Deletions cut 6 bases from V and 2 bases from J, with 8 bases between. The CDR3 totals 13 residues. The CDR3 sequence: CASSRESKNIQYF. CDR3 DNA: TGTGCCAGCAGCAGGGAATCCAAAAACATTCAGTACTTC.

The chain employs TRBV7-9 and TRBJ1-2; D gene uncertain. This CDR3 region has 14 residues. Trimming took off 3 bases at V and 0 bases at J, with 8 bases between the two ends. The germline V gene has CDR1 SEHNR and CDR2 FQNEAQ (reference sequence). CDR3 residues: CASSLEYPNYGYTF. CDR3 bases: TGTGCCAGCAGCTTGGAGTACCCTAACTATGGCTACACCTTC.

V usage is TRBV6-7 and J usage is TRBJ1-4, with 11 bases aligning to TRBD1. TRBV6-7 is placed among ORFs of uncertain function. The CDR3 has 21 amino acids. V gave up 6 bases and J gave up 7 bases; unmatched junction bases: 25. The CDR3 DNA sequence: TGTGCCAGCAGACTAGGTCGGGACAGGGGGACTACAACCAGAGGCGGTGAAAAACTGTTTTTT. This sequence encodes CASRLGRDRGTTTRGGEKLFF.